This T cell receptor (beta chain) derives from a study of T cell repertoires in cytomegalovirus infection. About the research overall: Matching HLA type and CMV infection were both indicated by public TCR beta signatures.

A single count supports this clonotype. Antigen specificity is unknown. Study results and caveats: Carriers of CMV and the relevant HLA type were discriminated by public TCR beta frequency. The study found HLA-C-restricted CMV-specific TCR beta clonotypes dominating the ex vivo response.

V was clipped by 0 bases and J by 4 bases, with 11 bases between them. Germline CDR1 SGHRS, CDR2 YFSETQ. The CDR3 is 14 residues long. TCRdb re-analysed the reads in MiXCR, keeping a single row per CDR3 protein. The sample lists approximately 730,000 distinct CDR3 sequences, roughly a third seen once, with around a sixth in the top ten. J is TRBJ2-7 and V is TRBV5-1; D not resolved. This receptor was identified in a human donor in good health (CMV status not recorded). Some clones in this sample may be carry-over from other donors' samples. The input for sequencing was cultured PBMCs, taken from culture after CMV antigen stimulation. The CDR3 DNA is TGCGCCAGCAGCTTGGCCTGGAAGACGTACGAGCAGTACTTC. Protein: CASSLAWKTYEQYF.